This passage covers 12 T cell receptor beta chains from one sample sequenced in a study of blood T cell repertoires in COVID-19. Produced via immunoSEQ multiplex PCR; TCRdb's table is partial and in-frame only. The profile shows hundreds of thousands of clones, roughly nine tenths of them singletons. The sequenced sample consisted of PBMCs or T cells enriched from blood (not recorded which). These receptors were collected from a man aged 60 to 75 who had recovered from COVID-19.

This sequence joins TRBV19 and TRBJ1-5, with D unclear. This CDR3 is built from 14 residues. Per the germline V gene, CDR1 is LNHDA and CDR2 is SQIVND (reference sequence). The V gene lost 4 bases and the J gene lost 1 base, with 8 bases spanning the gap. CDR3 amino acids: CASSSHRSNQPQHF. CDR3 in DNA: TGTGCCAGTAGTAGCCATAGAAGCAATCAGCCCCAGCATTTT.

The V gene is TRBV7-8, the J gene TRBJ1-5; 8 positions match TRBD1. Per germline, CDR1 SGHVS and CDR2 FQNEAQ. Trimming removed 6 bases from V and 1 base from J; junction bases left unmatched: 11. The CDR3 has 17 amino acids. CDR3 protein: CASRLDRAGLSNQPQHF. CDR3 coding DNA: TGTGCCAGCAGATTGGACAGGGCCGGTTTGAGCAATCAGCCCCAGCATTTT.

In its sample, this clone was seen once. This clone may be a read error of a much larger clone one base away. The identical CDR3 is also encoded by other nucleotide sequences in the sample. The gene calls are TRBV7-9 and TRBJ2-3; D gene unclear. Trimming pared 5 bases from V and 1 base from J, leaving 4 bases between. This CDR3 region has 12 residues. CDR1 is SEHNR, CDR2 FQNEAQ, per germline (reference sequence). Here the CDR3 reads CASSPGTDTQYF. For the CDR3, the DNA is TGTGCCAGCAGCCCCGGCACAGATACGCAGTATTTT.

The chain is built from TRBV2 and TRBJ1-1; D perhaps matches TRBD1 (5 bases). V shed 2 bases and J shed 11 bases, with 15 bases lying between them. Germline V gives CDR1 SNHLY, CDR2 FYNNEI. This CDR3 is 13 amino acids long. CDR3 sequence reads: CASSERAAGRAFF. The CDR3 DNA follows: TGTGCCAGCAGTGAACGTGCGGCAGGGAGGGCTTTCTTT.

CDR3 coding DNA: TGTGCCAGCAGCTTGTTCCGGACAGATAGCACAGATACGCAGTATTTT. Amino acids: CASSLFRTDSTDTQYF. J is TRBJ2-3 and V is TRBV7-9; tentatively, D is TRBD1 (6 bases). CDR1 SEHNR and CDR2 FQNEAQ come from the germline V gene (reference sequence). This CDR3 contains 16 residues. V lost 3 bases and J lost 0, with 13 bases in between.

This clone was seen once. The V and J genes are TRBV5-1 and TRBJ1-2; D gene unclear. CDR1 SGHRS and CDR2 YFSETQ come from the germline V gene. The CDR3 loop spans 14 amino acids. The V and J ends lost 0 bases and 6 bases respectively, with 12 bases between them. The CDR3 DNA sequence: TGCGCCAGCAGCTTGGAGTGGACCGGGGATGGCTACACCTTC. Residues: CASSLEWTGDGYTF.

The V gene is TRBV19, the J gene TRBJ1-6; D not certain. Germline V CDR1 and CDR2: LNHDA, SQIVND (reference sequence). CDR3 length equals 15 residues. Trimming left V 7 bases short and J 4 bases short, with 14 bases between. The CDR3 region is CASMGSGTYNSPLHF. The CDR3 DNA is TGTGCCAGTATGGGCTCCGGAACATATAATTCACCCCTCCACTTT.

V gene TRBV19 combines with J gene TRBJ1-5; a weak D match, TRBD1 (5 bases). CDR3 length: 14 residues. V lost 7 bases, J lost 1 base, and 11 bases lay in between. From germline, CDR1 is LNHDA and CDR2 SQIVND (reference sequence). The DNA for the CDR3 is TGTGCCAGTACCCAAAGGGGAAGCAATCAGCCCCAGCATTTT. Protein sequence: CASTQRGSNQPQHF.

V usage is TRBV29-1 and J usage is TRBJ2-3, with 9 bases lining up with TRBD2. The V gene's germline CDR1 is SQVTM and CDR2 ANQGSEA. Trimming removed 4 bases from V and 7 bases from J; junction bases left unmatched: 9. CDR3 length: 14 amino acids. This chain's CDR3 is CSVGAGGGRNTQYF. CDR3 in DNA: TGCAGCGTTGGTGCGGGAGGGGGAAGGAATACGCAGTATTTT.

V gene TRBV19 combines with J gene TRBJ1-1; 7 bases agree with TRBD1. Germline V CDR1 and CDR2: LNHDA, SQIVND (reference sequence). The CDR3 consists of 14 residues. Trimming cost V 5 bases and J 2 bases; bases outside gene matches: 5. CDR3 protein: CASSPGQPNTEAFF. CDR3 DNA: TGTGCCAGTAGTCCGGGACAGCCTAACACTGAAGCTTTCTTT.

This chain joins TRBV7-9 and TRBJ2-5, with 11 bases fitting TRBD1. V shed 0 bases and J 4 bases; nucleotides not matched to a gene: 4. This CDR3 spans 16 amino acids. The germline V gene has CDR1 SEHNR and CDR2 FQNEAQ (reference sequence). The CDR3 region has the DNA TGTGCCAGCAGCTTAGCTACGGGACAGGGGGGAGAGACCCAGTACTTC. This codes for CASSLATGQGGETQYF.

The chain is built from TRBV21-1 and TRBJ1-6; the table's D call TRBD1 went unverified against the DNA. TRBV21-1 is flagged as a pseudogene. There are 20 residues in the CDR3. The CDR3 coding sequence is TGTGCCAGCAGCAAAGAGGAACAGGGTACTGTCGTCTCCTATAATTCACCCCTCCACTTT. Translation gives CASSKEEQGTVVSYNSPLHF.